A selection of T cell receptor beta chains follows, all from one sample in a study of cytomegalovirus exposure and HLA in healthy donors. Method: immunoSEQ multiplex PCR; TCRdb's copy keeps in-frame clones and lacks some. This repertoire shows more than 90,000 clones, around 64% found once; its top ten account for over 2%. Sequenced: PBMCs. The origin of the receptors is a woman younger than 45 in good health and CMV-seronegative. The CDR3 runs from the conserved cysteine through the conserved F or W. A D gene is named only where the DNA matches it firmly. Part of the rows lack a size; the others show once, few, many or a class for expanded clones.

>TRBD1|.|TRBV19|TRBJ1-6
CASSLDRGHYPYPSYNSPLHF
TGTGCCAGTAGTTTGGACAGGGGGCACTATCCGTACCCGTCTTATAATTCACCCCTCCACTTT
>TRBD1|.|TRBV27|TRBJ1-1
CASSLRDRWGNTEAFF
TGTGCCAGCAGTCTCCGGGACAGGTGGGGGAACACTGAAGCTTTCTTT
>TRBD1|few|TRBV11-2|TRBJ2-7
CASSPFTGDTKQYF
TGTGCCAGCAGCCCATTTACAGGGGATACGAAGCAGTACTTC
>TRBD2|.|TRBV4-1|TRBJ2-7
CASSRDSGSVYEQYF
TGCGCCAGCAGTCGTGATAGCGGGAGCGTCTACGAGCAGTACTTC
>.|.|TRBV28|TRBJ2-7
CASSFRGETLSYEQYF
TGTGCCAGCAGTTTCCGCGGGGAAACTCTCTCCTACGAGCAGTACTTC
>TRBD2|few|TRBV18|TRBJ2-7
CASSPSGSASYEQYF
TGTGCCAGCTCTCCTAGCGGGAGCGCCTCCTACGAGCAGTACTTC
>.|few|TRBV5-4|TRBJ2-6
CASSLQGSGANVLTF
TGTGCCAGCAGCTTGCAGGGTTCTGGGGCCAACGTCCTGACTTTC
>.|.|TRBV7-8|TRBJ2-1
CASTPPGGVGEQFF
TGTGCCAGCACCCCCCCTGGAGGGGTAGGTGAGCAGTTCTTC
>TRBD2|.|TRBV4-3|TRBJ2-7
CASSHLLAGGSYEQYF
TGCGCCAGCAGCCACCTACTAGCGGGAGGCTCCTACGAGCAGTACTTC
>.|.|TRBV4-1|TRBJ1-1
CASSRNRENTEAFF
TGCGCCAGCAGTCGGAACAGGGAAAACACTGAAGCTTTCTTT
>TRBD2|.|TRBV11-2|TRBJ2-7
CASSLSGVPYEQYF
TGTGCCAGCAGCTTAAGCGGGGTCCCCTACGAGCAGTACTTC
>TRBD2|.|TRBV11-3|TRBJ2-1
CASSRGESGRAGNEQFF
TGTGCCAGCAGCCGCGGCGAGAGCGGGAGGGCTGGCAATGAGCAGTTCTTC
>TRBD1|.|TRBV7-8|TRBJ2-6
CASSQLRDRGPPGGANVLTF
TGTGCCAGCAGCCAGTTGCGGGACAGGGGGCCGCCGGGTGGGGCCAACGTCCTGACTTTC
>TRBD2|.|TRBV7-2|TRBJ2-7
CASSLDPAGVREQYF
TGTGCCAGCAGCTTAGATCCAGCGGGAGTACGTGAGCAGTACTTC
>.|few|TRBV7-9|TRBJ2-5
CASSFGSQETQYF
TGTGCCAGCAGCTTCGGGTCACAAGAGACCCAGTACTTC
>TRBD1|.|TRBV5-1|TRBJ1-2
CASSLMTGKNYGYTF
TGCGCCAGCAGCCTAATGACAGGGAAAAACTATGGCTACACCTTC
>TRBD1|few|TRBV10-3|TRBJ2-6
CAISDFQGAGANVLTF
TGTGCCATCAGTGATTTCCAGGGGGCTGGGGCCAACGTCCTGACTTTC
>TRBD2|.|TRBV4-2|TRBJ2-7
CASSPPGGGRASEQYF
TGTGCCAGCAGCCCTCCTGGAGGCGGGAGGGCCAGCGAGCAGTACTTC
>TRBD2|.|TRBV13|TRBJ2-2
CASSPGTSGSLVYAGELFF
TGTGCCAGCAGCCCCGGGACTAGCGGGAGCCTTGTGTATGCCGGGGAGCTGTTTTTT
>.|.|TRBV6-5|TRBJ2-7
CASGSGGLLEQYF
TGTGCCAGCGGGTCCGGGGGGCTTCTGGAGCAGTACTTC
>TRBD2|.|TRBV11-2|TRBJ2-2
CASSAGTSGRKYTGELFF
TGTGCCAGCAGCGCCGGGACTAGCGGGAGGAAATACACCGGGGAGCTGTTTTTT
>TRBD2|.|TRBV7-6|TRBJ2-1
CASSPASGGRDEQFF
TGTGCCAGCAGCCCCGCTAGCGGGGGCCGTGATGAGCAGTTCTTC
>.|.|TRBV6-1|TRBJ2-1
CASSEGGGGSYNEQFF
TGTGCCAGCAGTGAAGGGGGAGGGGGGTCCTACAATGAGCAGTTCTTC
>TRBD2|.|TRBV6-1|TRBJ2-3
CASDLAAYTDTQYF
TGTGCCAGCGACCTAGCGGCATACACAGATACGCAGTATTTT
>TRBD2|once|TRBV5-1|TRBJ2-5
CASSPGTSGFQETQYF
TGCGCCAGCAGCCCAGGGACTAGCGGATTCCAAGAGACCCAGTACTTC
>.|.|TRBV29-1|TRBJ2-7
CSVAQRPYEQYF
TGCAGCGTTGCCCAGCGACCCTACGAGCAGTACTTC
>.|.|TRBV19|TRBJ1-4
CASSIRGSNEKLFF
TGTGCCAGTAGTATAAGAGGTTCTAATGAAAAACTGTTTTTT